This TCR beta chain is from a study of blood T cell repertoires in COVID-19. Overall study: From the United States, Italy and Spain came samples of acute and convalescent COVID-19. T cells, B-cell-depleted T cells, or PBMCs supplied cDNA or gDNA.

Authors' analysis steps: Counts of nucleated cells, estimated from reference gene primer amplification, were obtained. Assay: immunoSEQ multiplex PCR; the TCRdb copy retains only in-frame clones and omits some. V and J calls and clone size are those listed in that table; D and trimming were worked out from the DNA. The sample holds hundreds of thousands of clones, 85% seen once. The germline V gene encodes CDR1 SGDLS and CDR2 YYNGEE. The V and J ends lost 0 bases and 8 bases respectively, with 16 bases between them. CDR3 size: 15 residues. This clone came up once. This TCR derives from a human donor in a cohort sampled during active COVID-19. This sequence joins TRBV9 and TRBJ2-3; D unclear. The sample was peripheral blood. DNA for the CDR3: TGTGCCAGCAGCGTAGCTACAAGCCAGCGCGCTACGCAGTATTTT. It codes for CASSVATSQRATQYF.